There are a few counts of the clone carrying this T cell receptor beta chain. Its antigen is still unknown. The table came from immunoSEQ multiplex PCR; TCRdb's copy has only in-frame clones and leaves some out. This table has about 11,000 clones, 60% to 85% appearing once. This sample is part of a study of T cell clones after liver transplantation. Study details: Timepoints were pre-transplant, pre-withdrawal, and after withdrawal was completed or failed. Study conclusions and caveats: Compared with third party-reactive sequences, donor-reactive ones declined more, independent of withdrawal success.

Deletions cut 6 bases from V and 0 bases from J, with 14 bases between. The CDR3 is 16 residues long. The germline gives CDR1 SGHAT, CDR2 FQDESV (reference sequence). This TCR was recovered from a human patient who received a liver transplant. Some T cells may be transferred from the graft donor. V is TRBV11-1 and J is TRBJ1-4; possible D gene TRBD1, 5 bases. Sequencing used CD4+ T cells from blood, obtained approximately 30 months after liver transplant. CDR3 nucleotide sequence: TGTGCCAGCAGACCAGGGCGGATTTCAACTAATGAAAAACTGTTTTTT. As protein: CASRPGRISTNEKLFF.